This paragraph covers one T cell receptor beta chain sequence. Its specificity is unknown. Sequencing was performed with immunoSEQ multiplex PCR; in TCRdb, only in-frame clones are kept and a portion is missing. The data hold fewer than 120,000 clones, with approximately 94% observed a single time. These data come from a study of T cell responses to AZD1222 COVID-19 vaccine. General study findings and limits: Baseline antibody screening turned up just a handful of seropositive AZD1222 recipients. Two doses of AZD1222 preceded a rise in Spike-specific TCR breadth and depth.

The CDR3 has 14 residues. V was trimmed by 8 bases and J by 2 bases, leaving 16 bases between them. Germline V gene data show CDR1 as MNHEY and CDR2 as SVGAGI. This chain connects TRBV6-5 to TRBJ2-7; D call uncertain. This specimen was peripheral blood, taken 28 days after the second AZD1222 dose. The clonotype originates from an adult who received the AZD1222 COVID-19 vaccine. The CDR3 coding sequence is TGTGCCAGCTCTGAGGTTCCATCTACCTACGAGCAGTACTTC. This codes for CASSEVPSTYEQYF.